The clone carrying this T cell receptor beta chain was seen more than once but under ten times. What it recognizes is unknown. The length of the CDR3 is 13 residues. Germline values: CDR1 SNHLY, CDR2 FYNNEI. The V and J ends lost 6 bases and 10 bases, in that order; junction bases with no gene match: 5. Method: immunoSEQ multiplex PCR; TCRdb's copy keeps in-frame clones and lacks some. The sample yields around 150,000 clones, over 80% seen once. The data were taken from a study of cytomegalovirus exposure and HLA in healthy donors. Study overall: In a later analysis, the roughly 130 validation repertoires were reported to have used the same platform as the 600 to 800 first-cohort repertoires.

Study-wide results and caveats: TCR sequences were mostly rare, though some public TCRs occurred in many donors. The finding came from a later analysis; first-cohort TCR clusters tended to co-occur in the roughly 110 validation repertoires. According to reports, the classifier identified cytomegalovirus status with high specificity and sensitivity.

The chain is built from TRBV2 and TRBJ1-6; 8 bases are shared with TRBD1. Source material: PBMCs. The receptor was isolated from a man aged 30-40 years in good health and CMV-seropositive. The CDR3 DNA reads as TGTGCCAGCAGCCAGGGGGCCCGGTCACCCCTCCACTTT. This gives the protein CASSQGARSPLHF. Supplemented by reference TRBV2 and TRBJ1-6, the full variable domain reads EPEVTQTPSHQVTQMGQEVILRCVPISNHLYFYWYRQILGQKVEFLVSFYNNEISEKSEIFDDQFSVERPDGSNFTLKIRSTKLEDSAMYFCASSQGARSPLHFGNGTRLTVT.